These 29 T cell receptor beta chains originate from one sample sequenced in a study of early T cells in non-severe SARS-CoV-2 infection. TCRdb reanalysed the 5' RACE reads using MiXCR and keeps one entry per CDR3 protein. The sample lists tens of thousands of distinct CDR3 sequences; 8.9% were seen once. Sequenced input: whole blood. The receptors were sampled from an adult who was a healthcare worker with PCR-confirmed SARS-CoV-2 infection or an uninfected control (not recorded which).

This clonotype came up many times. The chain recombines TRBV6-2 or TRBV6-3 with TRBJ1-5; no firm D call. CDR3 length equals 16 residues. V lost 6 bases and J 3 bases, leaving 18 bases between the germline ends. Germline CDR1 and CDR2: MNHEY and SVGEGT. The CDR3 bases are TGTGCCAGCAGCACCTATGACAAACTACTCAATCAGCCCCAGCATTTT. Translation: CASSTYDKLLNQPQHF.

This clonotype showed up many times. The rearrangement joins TRBV19 to TRBJ2-3, with D maybe TRBD2 (5 bases). The CDR3 sequence is 15 residues long. V lost 6 bases to trimming and J lost 6 bases, with 19 bases between them. CDR1 is LNHDA and CDR2 is SQIVND in the germline V gene (reference sequence). The CDR3 loop is CASSIRRGLRDTQYF. The CDR3 nucleotides read TGTGCCAGTAGCATCCGACGGGGATTAAGGGATACGCAGTATTTT.

Relative to its sample, this clonotype is medium-sized. The chain couples TRBV28 to TRBJ2-1; D is uncertain. Germline loops: CDR1 MDHEN, CDR2 SYDVKM. Trimming shortened V by 4 bases and J by 4 bases, and 8 bases separated the two germline ends. The CDR3 is made up of 13 amino acids. The CDR3: CASSSSNYNEQFF. The DNA for the CDR3 is TGTGCCAGCAGTTCCAGCAATTACAATGAGCAGTTCTTC.

This clonotype was seen at least ten times. V gene TRBV19 combines with J gene TRBJ1-5; D perhaps matches TRBD1 (5 bases). Between the trimmed V and J ends, which lost 2 bases and 6 bases, there was a span of 14 bases. The CDR3 has 15 amino acids. Germline loops: CDR1 LNHDA, CDR2 SQIVND (reference sequence). Here the CDR3 DNA reads TGTGCCAGTAGTATAATCGTCCAGGGCGGTCAGCCCCAGCATTTT. Its translation is CASSIIVQGGQPQHF.

V gene TRBV7-8 combines with J gene TRBJ2-5, with D possibly being TRBD2 (5 bases). V was cut by 1 base and J by 5 bases, with 20 bases left in between. The CDR3 totals 17 residues. Germline V gene sequence: CDR1 SGHVS, CDR2 FQNEAQ. The CDR3 loop reads CASSLDSGISPRETQYF. In DNA form, the CDR3 reads TGTGCCAGCAGCTTAGATTCCGGGATTTCCCCGAGGGAGACCCAGTACTTC.

The chain recombines TRBV28 with TRBJ1-1, with D perhaps matching TRBD1 (6 bases). CDR3 size: 13 residues. In germline, CDR1 is MDHEN, CDR2 SYDVKM. V was pared by 10 bases and J by 5 bases, with 17 bases between. Here the CDR3 reads CAILTGGLTEAFF. The CDR3, as DNA: TGTGCCATCCTCACGGGGGGGCTGACTGAAGCTTTCTTT.

This clonotype was detected ten times or more. The chain has TRBV20-1 and TRBJ2-2; TRBD1 aligns across 11 bases. J gave up 3 bases and V 3 bases, and 9 bases lay outside the gene matches. From germline, CDR1 is DFQATT and CDR2 SNEGSKA (reference sequence). The CDR3 runs to 17 residues. The CDR3 coding sequence is TGCAGTGCTAGCCCCGGGACAGGGGGTTTTGACACCGGGGAGCTGTTTTTT. The encoded protein is CSASPGTGGFDTGELFF.

The rearrangement uses TRBV4-3 and TRBJ2-5; TRBD1 matches at 8 bases. This CDR3 is 15 amino acids long. Looked up from germline, CDR1 is LGHNA and CDR2 is YSLEER. V lost 4 bases and J lost 5; bases outside the gene matches: 9. The CDR3 coding sequence is TGCGCCAGCAGCCCGAATGGGGACAGGCCCGAGACCCAGTACTTC. Translation: CASSPNGDRPETQYF.

The chain recombines TRBV6-5 with TRBJ2-7; D is undetermined. V was shortened by 2 bases and J by 3 bases, with 11 bases between the two germline ends. This CDR3 is built from 14 residues. Germline assignment: CDR1 MNHEY and CDR2 SVGAGI. The CDR3 coding sequence is TGTGCCAGCAGTTACATGGGCGGAGACTACGAGCAGTACTTC. This translates into CASSYMGGDYEQYF.

This clonotype was counted a few times. The V call is TRBV20-1, the J call TRBJ2-3; a weak D match, TRBD2 (6 bases). Trimming shortened V by 3 bases and J by 6 bases, and 16 bases separated the two germline ends. Germline assignment: CDR1 DFQATT and CDR2 SNEGSKA (reference sequence). CDR3 size: 14 residues. The CDR3 sequence: CSASEAGPRDTQYF. The CDR3 DNA is TGCAGTGCTAGCGAGGCGGGACCCCGTGATACGCAGTATTTT.

This chain uses TRBV28 with TRBJ2-7; perhaps TRBD2 as D (6 bases). CDR1 is MDHEN, CDR2 SYDVKM, per germline. This CDR3 is built from 16 residues. Trimming stripped 7 bases from V and 2 bases from J, with 21 bases between. CDR3 nucleotide sequence: TGTGCCAGCAAGTCGCCGGGGGTTGGGGTAACCTACGAGCAGTACTTC. Translating gives CASKSPGVGVTYEQYF.

This clonotype occurred many times. The chain has TRBV5-1 and TRBJ1-1, with D possibly TRBD1 on 5 matching bases. This CDR3 has 15 amino acids. Trimming pared 2 bases from V and 6 bases from J, leaving 17 bases between. Germline CDR1 SGHRS, CDR2 YFSETQ. The chain's CDR3 is CASSLLGPSFAEAFF. In DNA, the CDR3 is TGCGCCAGCAGCTTATTGGGGCCTTCGTTCGCTGAAGCTTTCTTT.

The rearrangement joins TRBV6-5 to TRBJ2-1; no definite D call. Trimming shortened V by 10 bases and J by 0 bases, and 16 bases separated the two germline ends. This CDR3 comprises 15 residues. From germline, CDR1 is MNHEY and CDR2 SVGAGI. The CDR3 DNA sequence: TGTGCCACCTCGCCCGCCATTAGCTCCTACAATGAGCAGTTCTTC. Its translation: CATSPAISSYNEQFF.

This clonotype showed up many times. The gene calls are TRBV10-3 and TRBJ2-7; TRBD1 aligns across 9 bases. The CDR3 is made up of 14 amino acids. Germline V gene data show CDR1 as ENHRY and CDR2 as SYGVKD. V lost 4 bases to trimming and J lost 5 bases; unmatched junction nucleotides: 6. As DNA, the CDR3 is TGTGCCATCAGTGCTTGGGGACAGGGTAACGAGCAGTACTTC. Protein product: CAISAWGQGNEQYF.

The V and J genes are TRBV4-2 and TRBJ2-6, with 9 bases that match TRBD1. Germline CDR1 reads LGHNA; CDR2 reads YNFKEQ. The ends lost 4 bases at V and 1 base at J; junction bases unmatched: 8. CDR3 size: 18 residues. The CDR3 loop is CASSRDGQGRSGANVLTF. The CDR3 DNA follows: TGTGCCAGCAGCCGAGACGGACAGGGGCGGTCTGGGGCCAACGTCCTGACTTTC.

This clonotype was counted at least ten times. This chain joins TRBV10-3 and TRBJ2-1; no reliable D call. The CDR3 runs 11 residues. Trimming took 6 bases from V and 8 from J, leaving 8 bases between them. Germline V gives CDR1 ENHRY, CDR2 SYGVKD. The CDR3 sequence is CAIRDIDEQFF. The DNA for the CDR3 is TGTGCCATCAGAGATATCGATGAGCAGTTCTTC.

This clonotype has more than one count but fewer than ten. The chain couples TRBV7-2 to TRBJ1-1; weak D call: TRBD1 (6 bases). This CDR3 comprises 13 residues. CDR1 is SGHTA and CDR2 is FQGNSA in the germline V gene. V lost 5 bases and J lost 4, with 11 bases in between. The CDR3 here is CASSPSGVTEAFF. CDR3 DNA: TGTGCCAGCAGCCCGTCAGGGGTCACTGAAGCTTTCTTT.

This chain connects TRBV12-3 or TRBV12-4 to TRBJ2-7; 10 bases are a match to TRBD2. This CDR3 has 13 amino acids. J was trimmed by 4 bases and V by 8 bases; bases with no gene match: 5. CDR3 nucleotide sequence: TGTGCCAGCGGAGCGGGAGGGCGATACGAGCAGTACTTC. It yields the protein CASGAGGRYEQYF.

This clonotype was recorded a few times. The gene calls are TRBV6-2 or TRBV6-3 and TRBJ1-1; D may be TRBD1 (5 bases). CDR3 size: 14 residues. Germline CDR1 and CDR2: MNHEY and SVGEGT. The V and J ends lost 5 bases and 4 bases respectively, with 14 bases between them. The CDR3: CASSLQGGFTEAFF. The CDR3 DNA sequence: TGTGCCAGCAGTCTCCAGGGTGGTTTCACTGAAGCTTTCTTT.

This clonotype appeared many times. The J gene is TRBJ1-1, the V gene TRBV6-5; no definite D call. The CDR3 has 14 residues. The V and J ends lost 2 bases and 8 bases respectively, with 15 bases between them. Germline values: CDR1 MNHEY, CDR2 SVGAGI. CDR3 sequence: CASSYDVWADEAFF. The CDR3 bases are TGTGCCAGCAGTTACGATGTATGGGCAGACGAAGCTTTCTTT.

This clonotype came up a few times. The chain is built from TRBV6-5 and TRBJ2-1, with no clear D. The V gene lost 4 bases and the J gene lost 9 bases, with 7 bases spanning the gap. The length of the CDR3 is 11 residues. From germline, CDR1 is MNHEY and CDR2 SVGAGI. Here the CDR3 DNA reads TGTGCCAGCAGTTCTATTGGTGAGCAGTTCTTC. Translating it yields CASSSIGEQFF.

In its sample, this clonotype was seen many times. The chain is built from TRBV14 and TRBJ1-5; D gene uncertain. V shed 1 base and J shed 6 bases, with 10 bases lying between them. The CDR3 length is 14 residues. Germline CDR1 and CDR2: SGHDN and FVKESK. CDR3 region: CASSQGGWSQPQHF. The CDR3 DNA sequence: TGTGCCAGCAGCCAAGGGGGTTGGAGTCAGCCCCAGCATTTT.

This clonotype has a handful of counts. The chain couples TRBV18 to TRBJ2-7, with D possibly being TRBD1 (5 bases). This CDR3 region has 17 residues. Deletions cut 0 bases from V and 2 bases from J, with 17 bases between. The germline gives CDR1 KGHSH, CDR2 LQKENI. CDR3 sequence (DNA): TGTGCCAGCTCACCACCGGCATCGGGTGGCAGGGCCTACGAGCAGTACTTC. Its protein product is CASSPPASGGRAYEQYF. Full variable domain (remainder filled in from reference TRBV18 and TRBJ2-7): NAGVMQNPRHLVRRRGQEARLRCSPMKGHSHVYWYRQLPEEGLKFMVYLQKENIIDESGMPKERFSAEFPKEGPSILRIQQVVRGDSAAYFCASSPPASGGRAYEQYFGPGTRLTVT.

This clonotype was found many times. The J gene is TRBJ1-1, the V gene TRBV12-3 or TRBV12-4; D is undetermined. The CDR3 has 13 amino acids. V lost 7 bases and J 2 bases, leaving 11 bases between the germline ends. The CDR3 is CASIPAINTEAFF. The CDR3 DNA follows: TGTGCCAGCATACCAGCCATCAACACTGAAGCTTTCTTT.

The table lists this clonotype with many counts. V gene TRBV5-1 combines with J gene TRBJ1-2, with unresolved D. The CDR3 runs to 14 residues. The germline CDR1 and CDR2 sequences are SGHRS and YFSETQ. V lost 0 bases and J 6 bases, leaving 12 bases between the germline ends. CDR3 DNA: TGCGCCAGCAGCTTGGGAGACAATGGCCATGGCTACACCTTC. This sequence encodes CASSLGDNGHGYTF.

V usage is TRBV12-3 or TRBV12-4 and J usage is TRBJ1-1, with D tentatively TRBD1 (6 bases). This CDR3 spans 13 amino acids. The V and J ends lost 7 bases and 4 bases respectively, with 13 bases between them. Here the CDR3 reads CASNLRGVTEAFF. For the CDR3, the DNA is TGTGCCAGCAATCTAAGGGGGGTCACTGAAGCTTTCTTT.

This clonotype was observed at least ten times. The CDR3 bases are TGCAGCGTTGACGGGGACAGGTCTTCCTACACAGATACGCAGTATTTT. Translating gives CSVDGDRSSYTDTQYF. The chain combines TRBV29-1 with TRBJ2-3; 8 positions agree with TRBD1. The CDR3 extends over 16 amino acids. The germline V gene has CDR1 SQVTM and CDR2 ANQGSEA. With 3 bases clipped from V and 2 bases from J, the junction kept 10 bases outside the gene matches.

This clonotype was counted many times. The chain combines TRBV28 with TRBJ1-2; no definite D call. This CDR3 has 13 residues. Trimming took 2 bases from V and 5 from J, leaving 9 bases between them. Germline V gene sequence: CDR1 MDHEN, CDR2 SYDVKM. CDR3 region: CASSLGIQYGYTF. CDR3 DNA: TGTGCCAGCAGTTTAGGCATTCAGTATGGCTACACCTTC.

This clonotype was detected only a few times. V gene TRBV7-2 combines with J gene TRBJ1-5; D is unclear. The germline CDR1 and CDR2 sequences are SGHTA and FQGNSA. The CDR3 has 15 amino acids. Between the trimmed V and J ends, which lost 5 bases and 0 bases, there was a span of 11 bases. This CDR3 is CASSPGGYSNQPQHF. The CDR3 nucleotides read TGTGCCAGCAGCCCCGGCGGGTATAGCAATCAGCCCCAGCATTTT.